This T cell receptor beta chain comes out of a study of cytotoxic CD8 clonotypes in ibrutinib-treated CLL. Study as a whole: With a range of 6 to 36, the median treatment time before response samples were taken was approximately twelve months. Samples showed on average roughly 260,000 productive templates and 94,082 productive rearrangements.

Study-level results: Starting clonality was above that of age-matched healthy donors and tracked circulating CD8+ T-cell counts.

A note on this clone: Its specificity is unknown.

Clones were read by immunoSEQ multiplex PCR, and TCRdb kept only the in-frame ones, dropping some. The sample shows around 310,000 clones, roughly 79% of them seen only once. After removal of 4 bases from V and 5 bases from J, the junction contained 13 bases not matched to a gene. Germline lookup yields CDR1 SGHVS and CDR2 FNYEAQ. CDR3 size: 17 residues. The clonotype originates from a human donor with chronic lymphocytic leukemia. This specimen consisted of PBMCs, obtained before ibrutinib treatment. This chain uses TRBV7-6 with TRBJ2-3; 9 bases fit TRBD1. The DNA of the CDR3 is TGTGCCAGCAGCTACAGAAACCTGGGACAGGGTCAAGATACGCAGTATTTT. Translating it yields CASSYRNLGQGQDTQYF. The complete variable domain, with remaining parts taken from reference TRBV7-6 and TRBJ2-3, reads GAGVSQSPRYKVTKRGQDVALRCDPISGHVSLYWYRQALGQGPEFLTYFNYEAQQDKSGLPNDRFSAERPEGSISTLTIQRTEQRDSAMYRCASSYRNLGQGQDTQYFGPGTRLTVL.